This entry concerns a single T cell receptor (beta chain). The antigen remains undetermined. This sample is part of a study of cytomegalovirus exposure and HLA in healthy donors. Overall study: Unique TCRs numbering around 80 million, obtained from HLA-typed donors, made up an early data release.

The junction had 6 bases not matched to a gene; V was cut back by 5 bases and J by 9 bases. The CDR3 totals 12 residues. Germline CDR1 is SGHAT and CDR2 is FQNNGV. It was with 60 Vbeta and 13 Jbeta primers that the PCR ran. The method was immunoSEQ multiplex PCR; TCRdb's version includes in-frame clones alone and lacks a portion of them. Of some 85,000 clones detected, roughly four fifths appear once; the ten largest clones hold about 3.8%. Study conclusions and caveats: Across donors, most TCRs were seen rarely, yet some public ones were widespread. In a later analysis, about 17,000 TCR beta sequences were associated with HLA alleles at 0.05 false discovery rate. An analysis was carried out later, and it reportedly showed fewer N-insertions in an Asian-associated ancestry cluster than the approximately 710-donor mean.

The sequence was collected from a man younger than 45 in good health and CMV-seronegative. The J gene is TRBJ1-1, the V gene TRBV11-2; 7 bases are a match to TRBD1. The sequenced sample was PBMCs. Here the CDR3 reads CASSVQGNKAFF. As DNA, the CDR3 is TGTGCCAGCAGCGTACAGGGGAACAAAGCTTTCTTT.